This is a list of T cell receptor beta chains from one sample in a study of metastatic and nonmetastatic thyroid tumors. TCRdb reassembled clones from the PCR reads with MiXCR. The sample contains around 28,000 clones, roughly 3.5% of which appear only once. Specimen: blood. These receptors were taken from a male donor with papillary thyroid cancer or a benign thyroid nodule (not recorded which). Some clones in this sample may be carry-over from other donors' samples. CDR3s include the opening cysteine and the closing phenylalanine or tryptophan. Fields, in order: V gene, D gene, clone size, J gene, CDR3 DNA, CDR3 protein. A D gene is named only where the DNA matches it firmly. Where a row states a size, it is once, few, many or the class of an expanded clone; other rows omit it.

>TRBV6-2/TRBV6-3|NA|NA|TRBJ1-1
TGTGCCAGCAGTTACTTGAGGGAGGTGGGCACTGAAGCTTTCTTT
CASSYLREVGTEAFF
>TRBV24-1|TRBD2|NA|TRBJ2-1
TGTGCCACCAGGGGAGCGGGAGGAACCTACAATGAGCAGTTCTTC
CATRGAGGTYNEQFF
>TRBV24-1|NA|few|TRBJ2-1
TGTGCCACCAGTGATTTTACCGAAATCGGTGAGCAGTTCTTC
CATSDFTEIGEQFF
>TRBV10-2|NA|many|TRBJ2-7
TGCGCCAGCAGTGAGGAACCGCGCTACGAGCAGTACTTC
CASSEEPRYEQYF
>TRBV20-1|TRBD1|many|TRBJ1-1
TGCAGTGCTAGCCAGGGGGCTATGAACACTGAAGCTTTCTTT
CSASQGAMNTEAFF
>TRBV6-1|TRBD1|NA|TRBJ2-2
TGTGCCAGCAGTGAAGTGACAGGGGCGGACACCGGGGAGCTGTTTTTT
CASSEVTGADTGELFF
>TRBV24-1|TRBD2|many|TRBJ2-3
TGTGCCACCGCTCTAGCGGGAAACACAGATACGCAGTATTTT
CATALAGNTDTQYF
>TRBV7-2|NA|many|TRBJ2-1
TGTGCCAGCAGCTACCAACCCCTAGCCAATGAGCAGTTCTTC
CASSYQPLANEQFF
>TRBV30|NA|many|TRBJ2-7
TGTGCCTGGAGTGTAACGGGGGCCTACGAGCAGTACTTC
CAWSVTGAYEQYF
>TRBV20-1|NA|NA|TRBJ2-7
TGCAGTGCTAGCCTAGAACTTGGGGTTTACGAGCAGTACTTC
CSASLELGVYEQYF
>TRBV12-3/TRBV12-4|TRBD2|NA|TRBJ2-1
TGTGCCAGCAGTTTTTTAGCGGGAGGGGAGGAGAATGAGCAGTTCTTC
CASSFLAGGEENEQFF
>TRBV6-5|NA|medium-sized|TRBJ2-3
TGTGCCAGCAGTTACTCTGGGAGGACAGATACGCAGTATTTT
CASSYSGRTDTQYF
>TRBV28|NA|medium-sized|TRBJ2-5
TGTGCCAGCAGTTTATTACGGGAGACCCAGTACTTC
CASSLLRETQYF
>TRBV2|TRBD2|many|TRBJ2-4
TGTGCCAGCAGTGAGGCGGGAGGGGTAGCCAAAAACATTCAGTACTTC
CASSEAGGVAKNIQYF
>TRBV6-2/TRBV6-3|NA|few|TRBJ2-3
TGTGCCAGCAGTTACCAGGGCCGGAGTTTCGATACGCAGTATTTT
CASSYQGRSFDTQYF
>TRBV6-1|NA|NA|TRBJ2-5
TGTGCCAGCAGTCGAGGGCAGACCCAGTACTTC
CASSRGQTQYF
>TRBV27|NA|few|TRBJ2-1
TGTGCCAGCAGTTTAAACACTGAGCAGTTCTTC
CASSLNTEQFF
>TRBV15|NA|many|TRBJ2-6
TGTGCCACCAGCAGAGAAGGACCCGGCTCTGGGGCCAACGTCCTGACTTTC
CATSREGPGSGANVLTF
>TRBV20-1|NA|NA|TRBJ2-1
TGCAGTGCTAGCCCCCTGGCAGCTGGTGAGCAGTTCTTC
CSASPLAAGEQFF
>TRBV24-1|NA|few|TRBJ2-7
TGTGCCACCCCCCCCTGGCAGATCTACGAGCAGTACTTC
CATPPWQIYEQYF
>TRBV27|NA|many|TRBJ2-5
TGTGCCAGCAGTTCCTGGACTCAGTCGGAGACCCAGTACTTC
CASSSWTQSETQYF
>TRBV6-4|NA|medium-sized|TRBJ2-2
TGTGCCAGCAGTAGCGGGAACACCGGGGAGCTGTTTTTT
CASSSGNTGELFF